The source of this TCR beta chain is a study of OX40 agonist ivuxolimab in advanced cancers. Study-wide results and limits: Compared with CD4+, CD8+ T cells on average had more expanded clones.

Clones were read by immunoSEQ multiplex PCR, and TCRdb kept only the in-frame ones, dropping some. The data contain 70,000 or so clones, nearly 90% of them seen just once; the ten biggest clones take up roughly a tenth. This clone appeared once. The antigen is undetermined. The germline V gene has CDR1 MDHEN and CDR2 SYDVKM. This CDR3 is built from 13 residues. V lost 6 bases and J lost 4; bases outside the gene matches: 4. Cycle 7 day 1, cycle 4 day 1, and baseline were the timepoints at which blood was sampled. The clonotype was recovered from an adult with an advanced solid tumor such as melanoma, head and neck, liver or kidney cancer. This chain connects TRBV28 to TRBJ1-2, with TRBD1 matching 8 bases. The sequencing used CD4+ or CD8+ T cells sorted from blood, collected in a trial of the OX40 agonist ivuxolimab. CDR3 sequence: CASSQGQVYGYTF. CDR3 DNA sequence: TGTGCCAGCAGCCAGGGACAGGTCTATGGCTACACCTTC.